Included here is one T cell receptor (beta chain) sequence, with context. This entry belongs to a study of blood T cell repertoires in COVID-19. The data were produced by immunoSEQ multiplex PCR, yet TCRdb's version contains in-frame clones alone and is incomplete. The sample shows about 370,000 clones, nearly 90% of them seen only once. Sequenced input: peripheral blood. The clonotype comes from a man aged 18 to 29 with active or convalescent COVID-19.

The CDR3 coding sequence is TGTGCCAGCAGCGTAGATCATACGGGTAACGGGGAGCTGTTTTTT. Amino acids: CASSVDHTGNGELFF. The chain has TRBV9 and TRBJ2-2; D gene unclear. V was shortened by 0 bases and J by 7 bases, with 13 bases between the two germline ends. Germline CDR1 is SGDLS and CDR2 is YYNGEE. This CDR3 comprises 15 residues. Filled out from reference TRBV9 and TRBJ2-2, the complete variable domain reads DSGVTQTPKHLITATGQRVTLRCSPRSGDLSVYWYQQSLDQGLQFLIQYYNGEERAKGNILERFSAQQFPDLHSELNLSSLELGDSALYFCASSVDHTGNGELFFGEGSRLTVL.